This T cell receptor (beta chain) was captured by sequencing in a study of blood T cell repertoires in COVID-19 (dated by TCRdb to the early 2020s). As for the study more broadly: The collaborator samples originated in the United States, Italy and Spain and spanned the acute and convalescent phases of COVID-19. The samples were drawn from the first 160 participants of the ongoing ImmuneRACE study and from roughly 1,300 subjects provided by 6 global collaborators. The repertoires were released in a freely available public database intended as a resource for research on the immune response to SARS-CoV-2. The prospective study material was composed of cDNA or gDNA derived from T cells, B-cell-depleted T cells, or PBMCs. Where available, HLA class I and class II types were taken from metadata supplied by the sample provider and were not determined by assay-based typing. The dataset comprised deeply sampled blood TCRbeta repertoires from subjects exposed to, actively infected with, or recovered from COVID-19. Nearly every sample came with metadata listing a de-identified subject ID, COVID-19 status, age in years and sex. Broader findings and caveats from the paper: How much clinical and demographic metadata was included differed by source and by participant, and the metadata was provided uncurated.

The immunoSEQ Assay, a bias-controlled multiplex PCR, was used to amplify TCRbeta CDR3 regions from genomic DNA. The paper's processing steps were these. The number of nucleated cells in each sample was estimated by amplification of reference gene primers within the assay. To quantify the absolute abundance of each unique TCRbeta CDR3 rearrangement, sequence reads were collapsed and filtered. For each sample, productive Simpson clonality was calculated as the square root of Simpson's diversity index over productive rearrangements. The source is immuneACCESS, and TCRdb retained only in-frame sequences with V and J called. Part of the clones is not carried over; for the studies checked, unresolved V genes explain less than half of this, and the remainder is unexplained. V, J and clone size were drawn from that table, and D and trimming were deduced from the DNA. The sample table records tens of thousands of clones; 86% of these occur just once. Together, the top ten hold approximately 6.3% of the sample.

Taken from cysteine to phenylalanine, the CDR3 has 15 residues. Only the CDR3 portion is preserved as DNA: 45 bases, with reading frame beginning at the first base. The germline V end is reduced by 5 bases and the J end by 0 bases; junction bases left unmatched: 6. Taken from the germline V gene, the CDR1 and CDR2 loops are SGHTA and FQGNSA. At one collaborating source in Seattle, patients were enrolled during active infection and were followed longitudinally through the course of disease. Collaborating institutions collected whole blood in K2EDTA tubes following their own protocols. For TCRbeta analysis, collaborator samples were shipped as frozen whole blood, as isolated PBMCs, or as DNA extracted from either sample type. Concerning this clone: Its antigen is not yet known. The record has no base qualities; no much larger clone is one base away.

In this chain, TRBV7-2 is recombined with TRBJ2-7, and 8 bases in between align with TRBD2. Sample: peripheral blood. The TCR sequence derives from a man older than 75 with COVID-19, enrolled during active disease. The bases are TGTGCCAGCAGCCCCGGGGGGGCTGGCTCCTACGAGCAGTACTTC. It encodes CASSPGGAGSYEQYF.